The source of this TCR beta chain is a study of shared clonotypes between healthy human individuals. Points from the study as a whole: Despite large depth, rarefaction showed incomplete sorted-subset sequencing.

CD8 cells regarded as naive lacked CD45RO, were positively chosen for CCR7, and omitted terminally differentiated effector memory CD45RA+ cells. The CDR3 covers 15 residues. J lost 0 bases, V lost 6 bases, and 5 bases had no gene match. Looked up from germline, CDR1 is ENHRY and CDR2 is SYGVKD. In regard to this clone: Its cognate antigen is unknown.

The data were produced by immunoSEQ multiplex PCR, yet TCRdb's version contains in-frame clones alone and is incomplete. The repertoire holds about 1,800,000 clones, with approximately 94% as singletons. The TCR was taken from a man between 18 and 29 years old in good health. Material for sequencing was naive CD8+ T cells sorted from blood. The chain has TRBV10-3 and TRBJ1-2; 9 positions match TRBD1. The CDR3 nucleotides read TGTGCCATCAGCTGGACAGGGGATTCTAACTATGGCTACACCTTC. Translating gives CAISWTGDSNYGYTF.